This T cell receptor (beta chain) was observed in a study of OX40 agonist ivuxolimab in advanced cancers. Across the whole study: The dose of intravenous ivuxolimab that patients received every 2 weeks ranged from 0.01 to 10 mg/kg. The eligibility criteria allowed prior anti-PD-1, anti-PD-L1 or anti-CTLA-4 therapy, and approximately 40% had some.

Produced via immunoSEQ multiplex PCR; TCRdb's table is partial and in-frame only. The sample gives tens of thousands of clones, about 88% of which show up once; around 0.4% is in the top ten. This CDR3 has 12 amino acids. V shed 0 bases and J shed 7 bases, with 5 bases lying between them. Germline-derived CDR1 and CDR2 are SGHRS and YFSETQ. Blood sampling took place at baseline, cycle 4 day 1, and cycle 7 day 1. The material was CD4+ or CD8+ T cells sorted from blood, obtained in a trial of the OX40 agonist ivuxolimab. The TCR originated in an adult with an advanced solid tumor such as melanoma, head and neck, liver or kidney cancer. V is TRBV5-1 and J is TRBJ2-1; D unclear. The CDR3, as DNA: TGCGCCAGCAGCTTGGAGGCGAATGAGCAGTTCTTC. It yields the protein CASSLEANEQFF.